This T cell receptor beta chain was documented in a study of blood T cell repertoires in COVID-19. Study details: The United States, Italy and Spain were the sources of the acute and convalescent COVID-19 samples.

CDR3 length: 12 residues. Germline values: CDR1 SGHVS, CDR2 FQNEAQ. The V end was cut by 8 bases, the J end by 5 bases, with 13 bases between. Authors' processing steps: Scientists estimated how many nucleated cells there were by amplifying reference gene primers. Sequencing used immunoSEQ multiplex PCR; TCRdb keeps in-frame clones, though not all of them. V and J calls and clone size are given by that table; D and trimming were obtained from the DNA. The sample holds some 57,000 clones, 65% to 85% seen once. The chain recombines TRBV7-8 with TRBJ2-7, with D possibly matching TRBD1 (6 bases). Sequenced sample: peripheral blood. The sequence was obtained from a man of 80 years or more with COVID-19, enrolled during active disease. The CDR3 reads CASGMSGDEQYV. CDR3 coding DNA: TGTGCCAGCGGTATGTCAGGGGACGAGCAGTACGTC.